This TCR beta chain derives from a study of blood T cell repertoires in COVID-19. Overall study: In each case, the material was cDNA or gDNA derived from T cells, B-cell-depleted T cells, or PBMCs.

As handled by the study authors: By means of reference gene primer amplification, nucleated cell counts were estimated. Using immunoSEQ multiplex PCR, the repertoire was profiled, and TCRdb retains in-frame clones only, with some absent. That table is the source of V, J and clone size, and D and trimming were worked out from the DNA. The table lists roughly 360,000 clones, roughly 86% of them singletons. Trimming removed 7 bases from V and 5 bases from J; junction bases left unmatched: 8. CDR1 ENHRY and CDR2 SYGVKD come from the germline V gene. The CDR3 sequence is 14 residues long. The age range of participants was about 18 to 100 years, with residence in about 25 US areas. Participant-reported clinical history was the basis for cohort assignment.

What was sequenced was PBMCs or T cells enriched from blood (not recorded which). This clonotype originated in a man in his thirties or forties who had recovered from COVID-19. This chain uses TRBV10-3 with TRBJ1-1; 9 nucleotides line up with TRBD1. The CDR3 here is CAINPTGGGTEAFF. CDR3 DNA: TGTGCCATCAATCCGACAGGGGGAGGGACTGAAGCTTTCTTT.